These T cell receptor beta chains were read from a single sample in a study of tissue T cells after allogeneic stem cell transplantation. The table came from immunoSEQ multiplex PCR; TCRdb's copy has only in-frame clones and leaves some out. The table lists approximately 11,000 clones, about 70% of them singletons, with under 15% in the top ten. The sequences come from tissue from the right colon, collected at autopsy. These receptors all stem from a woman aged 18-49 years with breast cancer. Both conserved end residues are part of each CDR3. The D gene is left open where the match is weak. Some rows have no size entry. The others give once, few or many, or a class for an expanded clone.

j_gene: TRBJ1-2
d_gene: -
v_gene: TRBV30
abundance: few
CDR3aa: CARKEQWGLGGYTF
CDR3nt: TGTGCCCGCAAGGAGCAATGGGGATTGGGTGGCTACACCTTC

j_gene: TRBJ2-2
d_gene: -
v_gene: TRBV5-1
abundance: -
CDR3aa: CASSLLGPHTGELFF
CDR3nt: TGCGCCAGCAGCTTATTGGGTCCGCACACCGGGGAGCTGTTTTTT

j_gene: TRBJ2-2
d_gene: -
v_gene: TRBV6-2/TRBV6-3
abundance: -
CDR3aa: CASSLTRHNGELFF
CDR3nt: TGTGCCAGCAGCCTAACTCGACACAACGGGGAGCTGTTTTTT

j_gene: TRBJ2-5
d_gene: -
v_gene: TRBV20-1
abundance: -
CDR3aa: CSASSPRRQETQYF
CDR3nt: TGCAGTGCTAGTTCCCCCCGCCGACAAGAGACCCAGTACTTC

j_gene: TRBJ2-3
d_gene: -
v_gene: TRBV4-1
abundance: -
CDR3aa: CASSQEDGGWQTHHTQYF
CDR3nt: TGCGCCAGCAGCCAAGAGGACGGGGGTTGGCAAACGCACCATACGCAGTATTTT

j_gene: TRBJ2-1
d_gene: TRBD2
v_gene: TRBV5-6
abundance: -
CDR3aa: CASSRGEEQFF
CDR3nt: TGTGCCAGCAGCCGGGGGGAGGAGCAGTTCTTC

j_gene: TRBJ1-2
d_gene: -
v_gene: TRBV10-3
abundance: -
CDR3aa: CAISESREIMGYTF
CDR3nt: TGTGCCATCAGTGAGTCTAGAGAAATCATGGGCTACACCTTC

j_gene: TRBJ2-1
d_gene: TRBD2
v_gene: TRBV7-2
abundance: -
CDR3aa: CARTKTEEAGIYNEQFF
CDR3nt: TGTGCCAGAACCAAGACAGAAGAAGCGGGGATTTACAATGAGCAGTTCTTC

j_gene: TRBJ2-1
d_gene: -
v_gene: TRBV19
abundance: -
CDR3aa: CAVKEDSADEQFF
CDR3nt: TGTGCCGTCAAGGAGGATTCAGCGGATGAGCAGTTCTTC

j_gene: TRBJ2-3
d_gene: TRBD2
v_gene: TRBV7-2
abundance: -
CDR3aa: CASIELAGAGADTQYF
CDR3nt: TGTGCCAGCATCGAACTCGCGGGAGCCGGGGCAGATACGCAGTATTTT

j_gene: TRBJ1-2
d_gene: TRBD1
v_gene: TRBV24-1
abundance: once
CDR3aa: CATSESGTGFSDGYTF
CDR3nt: TGTGCCACCAGTGAATCCGGGACAGGGTTCTCGGATGGCTACACCTTC

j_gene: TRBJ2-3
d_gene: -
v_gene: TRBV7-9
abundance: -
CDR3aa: CASSPRRGNTQYF
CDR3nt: TGTGCCAGCAGCCCCAGAAGGGGAAATACGCAGTATTTT

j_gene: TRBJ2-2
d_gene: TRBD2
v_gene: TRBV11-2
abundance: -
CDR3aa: CATITASGGTGELFF
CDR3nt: TGTGCCACCATCACGGCTAGCGGGGGGACCGGGGAGCTGTTTTTT

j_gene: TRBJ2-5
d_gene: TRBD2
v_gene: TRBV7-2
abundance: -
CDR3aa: CASGESGSIETQYF
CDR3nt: TGTGCCAGCGGGGAAAGCGGGAGTATCGAGACCCAGTACTTC

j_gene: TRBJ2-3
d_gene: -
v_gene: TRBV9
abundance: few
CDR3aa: CASSVEGDTDTQYF
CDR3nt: TGTGCCAGCAGCGTAGAGGGGGACACAGATACGCAGTATTTT

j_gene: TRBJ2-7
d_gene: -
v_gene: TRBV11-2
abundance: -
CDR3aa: CASSFSSAGEQYF
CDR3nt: TGTGCCAGCAGCTTCTCCTCGGCCGGGGAGCAGTACTTC

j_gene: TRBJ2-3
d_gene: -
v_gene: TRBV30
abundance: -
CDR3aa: CAWSRTAYTDTQYF
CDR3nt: TGTGCCTGGAGTAGGACAGCGTACACAGATACGCAGTATTTT

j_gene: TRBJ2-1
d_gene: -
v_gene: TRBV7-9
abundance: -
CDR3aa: CASSLEYSGREQFF
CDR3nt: TGTGCCAGCAGCTTAGAGTATTCGGGAAGGGAGCAGTTCTTC

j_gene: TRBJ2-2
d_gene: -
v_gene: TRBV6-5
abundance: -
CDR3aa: CASSYSMYTNTGELFF
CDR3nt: TGTGCCAGCAGTTACTCGATGTATACGAACACCGGGGAGCTGTTTTTT

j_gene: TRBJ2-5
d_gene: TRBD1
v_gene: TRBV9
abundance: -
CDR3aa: CASSVTGGQETQYF
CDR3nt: TGTGCCAGCAGCGTAACAGGGGGCCAAGAGACCCAGTACTTC

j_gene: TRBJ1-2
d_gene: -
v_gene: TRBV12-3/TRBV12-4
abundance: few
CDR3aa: CASSLDSSYGYTF
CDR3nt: TGTGCCAGCTCCTTAGACAGTTCCTATGGCTACACCTTC

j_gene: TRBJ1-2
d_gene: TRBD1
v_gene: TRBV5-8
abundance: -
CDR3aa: CASSPSYSGTGVGYTF
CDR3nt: TGTGCCAGCAGCCCGTCATACTCCGGGACAGGGGTCGGCTACACCTTC

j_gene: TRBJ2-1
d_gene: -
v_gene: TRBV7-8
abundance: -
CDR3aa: CASSFFGRGFREQFF
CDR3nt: TGTGCCAGCAGCTTCTTCGGTAGGGGCTTTCGCGAGCAGTTCTTC

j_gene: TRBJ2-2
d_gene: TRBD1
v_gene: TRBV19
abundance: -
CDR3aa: CASGQVNTGELFF
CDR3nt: TGTGCCAGCGGACAGGTGAACACCGGGGAGCTGTTTTTT

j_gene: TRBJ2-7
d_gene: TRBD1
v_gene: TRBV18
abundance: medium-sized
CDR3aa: CASSPTGGPYEQYF
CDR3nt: TGTGCCAGCTCTCCGACAGGGGGGCCCTACGAGCAGTACTTC

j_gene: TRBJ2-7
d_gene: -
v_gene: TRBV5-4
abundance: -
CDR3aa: CASSYNAAYEQYF
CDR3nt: TGTGCCAGCAGCTATAACGCGGCCTACGAGCAGTACTTC

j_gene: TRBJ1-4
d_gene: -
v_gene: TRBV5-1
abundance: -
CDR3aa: CASARSGDEEKLFF
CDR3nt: TGCGCCAGCGCCCGCTCAGGAGATGAAGAAAAACTGTTTTTT

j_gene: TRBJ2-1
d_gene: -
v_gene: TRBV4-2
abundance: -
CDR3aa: CASSQVVSEGGQVQFF
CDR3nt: TGTGCCAGCAGCCAGGTAGTATCTGAGGGGGGGCAAGTTCAGTTCTTC

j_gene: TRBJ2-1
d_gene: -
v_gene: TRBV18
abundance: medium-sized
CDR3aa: CASSSDINEQFF
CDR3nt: TGTGCCAGCTCCTCAGATATCAACGAGCAGTTCTTC

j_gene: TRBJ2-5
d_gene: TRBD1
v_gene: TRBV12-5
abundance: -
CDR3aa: CASGLTGGVGETQYF
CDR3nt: TGTGCTAGTGGTTTGACAGGGGGCGTTGGGGAGACCCAGTACTTC

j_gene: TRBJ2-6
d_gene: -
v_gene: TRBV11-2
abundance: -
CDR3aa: CASSFPSDRTRSGANVLTF
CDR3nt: TGTGCCAGCAGCTTTCCCTCCGACAGGACTCGCTCTGGGGCCAACGTCCTGACTTTC